Listed here are 10 T cell receptor beta chains from one sample, sequenced in a study of patients and donors after allogeneic stem cell transplantation. TCRdb recomputed calls from the RT-PCR reads with MiXCR, one row per CDR3 protein. The sample lists about a million distinct CDR3 sequences, more than 15% occurring once. Sequenced sample: blood, either unsorted or a sorted T cell fraction (not recorded which). All receptors derive from a human donor who was either an allogeneic HSCT recipient or a stem cell or donor lymphocyte infusion donor (not recorded which). It is not recorded whose cells these are; they may come from a transplant donor.

This chain connects TRBV6-1 to TRBJ1-2; a possible D gene is TRBD1 (5 bases). Germline CDR1 reads MNHNS; CDR2 reads SASEGT. The CDR3 totals 13 residues. Between the trimmed V and J ends, which lost 5 bases and 8 bases, there was a span of 15 bases. The CDR3 here is CASSPYDRSGYTF. In nucleotides, the CDR3 is TGTGCCAGCAGTCCCTATGACAGATCCGGCTACACCTTC.

This sequence joins TRBV6-1 and TRBJ1-2; a weak D match, TRBD1 (5 bases). V was shortened by 2 bases and J by 3 bases, with 16 bases between the two germline ends. Germline V lookup: CDR1 MNHNS, CDR2 SASEGT. The CDR3 extends over 16 amino acids. The CDR3 DNA follows: TGTGCCAGCAGTGAACGGTGGGAAGCAGGGCACTATGGCTACACCTTC. Protein: CASSERWEAGHYGYTF.

This rearrangement joins TRBV7-8 to TRBJ1-1, with TRBD1 identical over 7 bases. The ends lost 1 base at V and 1 base at J; junction bases unmatched: 6. The CDR3 consists of 16 residues. Per germline, CDR1 SGHVS and CDR2 FQNEAQ. CDR3 loop: CASSLESQGRNTEAFF. The CDR3 DNA follows: TGTGCCAGCAGCTTAGAGTCACAGGGGAGGAACACTGAAGCTTTCTTT.

This clonotype was counted only a few times. The DNA of the CDR3 is TGCGCCAGCAGCCAGAGGCTGGCGGGCAGACCCTTTTTGAACACCGGGGAGCTGTTTTTT. Amino acids: CASSQRLAGRPFLNTGELFF. This sequence joins TRBV4-3 and TRBJ2-2, with D tentatively TRBD2 (5 bases). Germline V gene sequence: CDR1 LGHNA, CDR2 YSLEER. Deletions cut 3 bases from V and 1 base from J, with 24 bases between. CDR3 length equals 20 residues.

In its sample, this clonotype was seen many times. The J gene is TRBJ1-6, the V gene TRBV12-3 or TRBV12-4, with TRBD1 identical over 9 bases. The V segment lost 7 bases and the J segment 6 bases; nucleotides outside the gene matches: 1. This CDR3 spans 13 amino acids. The DNA for the CDR3 is TGTGCCAGCACGACAGGGGGTAATTCACCCCTCCACTTT. Translating gives CASTTGGNSPLHF.

In its sample, this clonotype was seen once. This chain connects TRBV4-3 to TRBJ2-2; no firm D call. Germline assignment: CDR1 LGHNA and CDR2 YSLEER. The V end lost 1 base, the J end lost 7 bases, and 16 bases lay between the germline ends. This CDR3 is 16 amino acids long. The CDR3 DNA is TGCGCCAGCAGCCAAGTCGTTGGGGTGGCGAACGGGGAGCTGTTTTTT. Its protein product is CASSQVVGVANGELFF.

This clonotype has ten or more counts. The chain links TRBV12-3 or TRBV12-4 to TRBJ2-7, with D hard to call. Trimming stripped 3 bases from V and 9 bases from J, with 12 bases between. There are 12 residues in the CDR3. The CDR3 protein is CASSFPTDGQYF. CDR3 DNA sequence: TGTGCCAGCAGTTTCCCCACGGACGGGCAGTACTTC.

This clonotype was detected only a few times. The chain links TRBV27 to TRBJ1-1, with 7 positions matching TRBD1. Germline V gene lookup returns CDR1 MNHEY and CDR2 SMNVEV (reference sequence). The CDR3 is made up of 14 amino acids. V shed 6 bases, J shed 7 bases, and the junction held 11 bases outside the gene matches. The CDR3 reads CASRPWDRSNEAFF. CDR3 bases: TGTGCCAGCAGGCCTTGGGACAGATCCAATGAAGCTTTCTTT.

CDR3 nucleotide sequence: TGTGCCAGCAAATTAACGGGCAGGGGGTGGACCGGGGAGCTGTTTTTT. Amino acids: CASKLTGRGWTGELFF. V is TRBV7-8 and J is TRBJ2-2; 7 bases map to TRBD1. J lost 5 bases, V lost 7 bases, and 13 bases had no gene match. Germline V gene data show CDR1 as SGHVS and CDR2 as FQNEAQ. The CDR3 totals 16 residues. Filled out from reference TRBV7-8 and TRBJ2-2, the complete variable domain reads GAGVSQSPRYKVAKRGQDVALRCDPISGHVSLFWYQQALGQGPEFLTYFQNEAQLDKSGLPSDRFFAERPEGSVSTLKIQRTQQEDSAVYLCASKLTGRGWTGELFFGEGSRLTVL.

V usage is TRBV20-1 and J usage is TRBJ1-1; D call uncertain. From germline, CDR1 is DFQATT and CDR2 SNEGSKA (reference sequence). The V gene lost 0 bases and the J gene lost 3 bases, with 5 bases spanning the gap. This CDR3 is built from 12 residues. This chain's CDR3 is CSARDPHTEAFF. The CDR3 bases are TGCAGTGCTAGAGATCCTCACACTGAAGCTTTCTTT.